A single sample gave rise to the 19 T cell receptor beta chains below, sequenced in a study of Ad26.COV2.S vaccination and SARS-CoV-2 variants (dated by TCRdb to about 2021). The library was obtained by the immunoSEQ multiplex PCR assay. Drawn from immuneACCESS, this table holds only the in-frame rearrangements with V and J called that TCRdb kept. Clones are partly lost; checked studies trace under half to an unresolved V gene and leave the rest unexplained. This sample holds roughly 450,000 clones; approximately 90% were observed only once. The ten most abundant clones make up more than 10% of the sample. The label giving this sample's treatment or condition can be read as: roughly 18 received Ad26.COV2.S at low or high dose, single or two shots; about 5 received placebo; per-sample allocation not given. Repertoires of vaccine and placebo recipients were sequenced from samples collected on day 63 after the first injection.

Specimen: peripheral blood, collected in a trial of Ad26.COV2.S vaccine versus placebo. The receptors were sampled from a person between 18 and 65 years old who received the Ad26.COV2.S COVID-19 vaccine or a placebo.

The V and J genes are TRBV19 and TRBJ1-1; weak D call: TRBD1 (5 bases). The CDR3 length is 15 residues. Per the germline V gene, CDR1 is LNHDA and CDR2 is SQIVND (reference sequence). V was cut by 2 bases and J by 0 bases, with 10 bases left in between. CDR3 residues: CASSIIGGLNTEAFF. In DNA form, the CDR3 reads TGTGCCAGTAGTATAATCGGGGGTTTGAACACTGAAGCTTTCTTT. The whole variable domain, remainder taken from reference TRBV19 and TRBJ1-1, is DGGITQSPKYLFRKEGQNVTLSCEQNLNHDAMYWYRQDPGQGLRLIYYSQIVNDFQKGDIAEGYSVSREKKESFPLTVTSAQKNPTAFYLCASSIIGGLNTEAFFGQGTRLTVV.

This rearrangement joins TRBV6-5 to TRBJ1-1; D is unresolved. The CDR3 sequence is 15 residues long. The germline V and J ends were trimmed by 2 bases and 5 bases, with 15 bases remaining between them. Germline CDR1 and CDR2: MNHEY and SVGAGI. DNA for the CDR3: TGTGCCAGCAGTTACGGGCTTCTCTCGGGAACTGAAGCTTTCTTT. Its protein product is CASSYGLLSGTEAFF.

This clone is a singleton in its sample. The chain is built from TRBV6-5 and TRBJ2-2; 7 bases map to TRBD2. CDR3 size: 15 residues. Germline-derived CDR1 and CDR2 are MNHEY and SVGAGI. The V gene end was trimmed by 8 bases and the J gene end by 7 bases; junction bases not matched to a gene: 13. CDR3 in DNA: TGTGCCAGCCGAGCCCGGGGAGGGCCGCTCGGGGAGCTGTTTTTT. Encoded protein: CASRARGGPLGELFF.

The genes are TRBV5-5 and TRBJ2-3; D possibly corresponds to TRBD2 (6 bases). There are 15 residues in the CDR3. The V gene's germline CDR1 is SGHKS and CDR2 YYEKEE (reference sequence). The V gene lost 5 bases and the J gene lost 0 bases, with 13 bases spanning the gap. The CDR3 is CASRDTRGSTDTQYF. The CDR3 coding sequence is TGTGCCAGCAGAGATACCCGGGGGAGCACAGATACGCAGTATTTT.

The V gene is TRBV28, the J gene TRBJ2-7; 7 positions match TRBD2. CDR3 length: 14 residues. The germline V gene has CDR1 MDHEN and CDR2 SYDVKM. With V trimmed by 5 bases and J by 5 bases, 9 bases remained unmatched. CDR3 region: CASSPPAGWDEQYF. The CDR3 DNA sequence: TGTGCCAGCAGTCCCCCAGCGGGATGGGACGAGCAGTACTTC.

The chain links TRBV5-1 to TRBJ1-1; TRBD1 agrees at 7 bases. Germline-derived CDR1 and CDR2 are SGHRS and YFSETQ. With 0 bases clipped from V and 4 bases from J, the junction kept 6 bases outside the gene matches. The CDR3 is 15 amino acids. In nucleotides, the CDR3 is TGCGCCAGCAGCTTGGGGCTTTCAGGGGGCACTGAAGCTTTCTTT. It yields the protein CASSLGLSGGTEAFF. The full variable domain, completed using reference TRBV5-1 and TRBJ1-1, is KAGVTQTPRYLIKTRGQQVTLSCSPISGHRSVSWYQQTPGQGLQFLFEYFSETQRNKGNFPGRFSGRQFSNSRSEMNVSTLELGDSALYLCASSLGLSGGTEAFFGQGTRLTVV.

This chain joins TRBV12-5 and TRBJ2-3; TRBD2 matches at 13 bases. V was clipped by 0 bases and J by 2 bases; unmatched bases: 2. The CDR3 runs 17 residues. In germline, CDR1 is LGHNT, CDR2 FRNRAP. DNA for the CDR3: TGTGCTAGTGGTTTGGTAACTAGCGGGAGGGTCACAGATACGCAGTATTTT. Its protein is CASGLVTSGRVTDTQYF.

The chain has TRBV27 and TRBJ1-1; tentative D call: TRBD1 (5 bases). V was clipped by 5 bases and J by 5 bases, with 9 bases between them. This CDR3 comprises 12 residues. Germline-derived CDR1 and CDR2 are MNHEY and SMNVEV (reference sequence). The CDR3 loop is CASSQGKTEAFF. CDR3 in DNA: TGTGCCAGCAGTCAGGGTAAGACTGAAGCTTTCTTT.

The rearrangement joins TRBV4-1 to TRBJ1-5, with 9 bases aligning to TRBD1. CDR3 size: 17 residues. Trimming at V came to 4 bases and at J to 6 bases, leaving 13 bases not matched to a gene. The germline CDR1 and CDR2 sequences are MGHRA and YSYEKL. CDR3 in amino acids: CASSPRVPGQGFQPQHF. In nucleotides, the CDR3 is TGCGCCAGCAGCCCACGCGTACCGGGACAGGGATTTCAGCCCCAGCATTTT.

This chain links TRBV5-1 with TRBJ2-3; D might be TRBD2 (6 bases). Germline CDR1 SGHRS, CDR2 YFSETQ. V was clipped by 5 bases and J by 1 base, with 11 bases between them. The CDR3 extends over 14 amino acids. CDR3 sequence: CASSWEVRTDTQYF. CDR3 in DNA: TGCGCCAGCAGTTGGGAGGTCCGCACAGATACGCAGTATTTT.

CDR3 sequence: CASKLDRNEKLFF. The CDR3 bases are TGTGCCAGCAAACTGGACAGGAATGAAAAACTGTTTTTT. The chain recombines TRBV2 with TRBJ1-4, with 7 nucleotides matching TRBD1. CDR1 and CDR2 from the germline V gene are SNHLY and FYNNEI. J lost 5 bases, V lost 7 bases, and 4 bases had no gene match. The CDR3 runs 13 residues.

A note on this clone: The sample contains more than one DNA sequence encoding this CDR3. V usage is TRBV7-2 and J usage is TRBJ2-7; either TRBD1 or TRBD2 may supply D (6 bases each). Germline lookup yields CDR1 SGHTA and CDR2 FQGNSA. This CDR3 is 15 amino acids long. The ends were cut back, 0 bases at V and 1 base at J, with 10 bases in the middle. The CDR3 DNA reads TGTGCCAGCAGCTTAGCGGGGGGCGCGTCCTACGAGCAGTACTTC. It is translated as CASSLAGGASYEQYF.

The genes are TRBV7-6 and TRBJ2-5; the D gene is possibly TRBD2 (7 bases). CDR3 length equals 15 residues. Germline CDR1 is SGHVS and CDR2 is FNYEAQ. The ends were cut back, 3 bases at V and 5 bases at J, with 16 bases in the middle. CDR3 loop: CASSFLGGQAETQYF. In DNA, the CDR3 is TGTGCCAGCAGCTTTCTGGGGGGGCAGGCCGAGACCCAGTACTTC. Full variable domain (rest looked up from reference TRBV7-6 and TRBJ2-5): GAGVSQSPRYKVTKRGQDVALRCDPISGHVSLYWYRQALGQGPEFLTYFNYEAQQDKSGLPNDRFSAERPEGSISTLTIQRTEQRDSAMYRCASSFLGGQAETQYFGPGTRLLVL.

The rearrangement joins TRBV6-5 to TRBJ2-7; TRBD1 might be the D (6 bases). The germline gives CDR1 MNHEY, CDR2 SVGAGI. V was shortened by 0 bases and J by 3 bases, with 15 bases between the two germline ends. The CDR3 totals 16 residues. The CDR3, as DNA: TGTGCCAGCAGTTACTCCCTTACAGGGTTTGTCTACGAGCAGTACTTC. Translation gives CASSYSLTGFVYEQYF.

The chain links TRBV28 to TRBJ1-1; the D is unclear. The CDR3 extends over 15 amino acids. Deletions cut 3 bases from V and 3 bases from J, with 14 bases between. Germline CDR1 is MDHEN and CDR2 is SYDVKM. CDR3 in DNA: TGTGCCAGCAGTTTGGTGGGAAAGGGTTACACTGAAGCTTTCTTT. Its translation is CASSLVGKGYTEAFF. The entire variable domain, with the rest obtained from reference TRBV28 and TRBJ1-1, is as follows: DVKVTQSSRYLVKRTGEKVFLECVQDMDHENMFWYRQDPGLGLRLIYFSYDVKMKEKGDIPEGYSVSREKKERFSLILESASTNQTSMYLCASSLVGKGYTEAFFGQGTRLTVV.

The V and J genes are TRBV7-9 and TRBJ2-1, with 7 nucleotides matching TRBD2. V lost 5 bases to trimming and J lost 0 bases; unmatched junction nucleotides: 4. The CDR3 spans 15 residues. Germline V gives CDR1 SEHNR, CDR2 FQNEAQ (reference sequence). The CDR3 region has the DNA TGTGCCAGCAGCCCCGGGGGGAGCTCCTACAATGAGCAGTTCTTC. It yields the protein CASSPGGSSYNEQFF.

The chain employs TRBV9 and TRBJ2-2; unclear D gene. There are 14 residues in the CDR3. Germline V gives CDR1 SGDLS, CDR2 YYNGEE. Trimming shortened V by 1 base and J by 6 bases, and 10 bases separated the two germline ends. CDR3 bases: TGTGCCAGCAGCGTATCCGTGAATCCCGGGGAGCTGTTTTTT. It yields the protein CASSVSVNPGELFF.

The J gene is TRBJ2-3, the V gene TRBV30; TRBD1 agrees at 9 bases. Germline CDR1 is GTSNPN and CDR2 is SVGIG (reference sequence). Trimming removed 3 bases from V and 5 bases from J; junction bases left unmatched: 9. The CDR3 consists of 15 residues. CDR3 in amino acids: CAWRPGQGFIDTQYF. CDR3 DNA sequence: TGTGCCTGGAGACCGGGACAGGGATTCATAGATACGCAGTATTTT.

The chain uses TRBV13 and TRBJ2-2; D gene uncertain. Germline V gene data show CDR1 as PRHDT and CDR2 as FYEKMQ (reference sequence). Trimming left V 5 bases short and J 6 bases short, with 7 bases between. The CDR3 runs 12 residues. CDR3 residues: CASSQDPGELFF. The CDR3 bases are TGTGCCAGCAGCCAAGACCCCGGGGAGCTGTTTTTT.